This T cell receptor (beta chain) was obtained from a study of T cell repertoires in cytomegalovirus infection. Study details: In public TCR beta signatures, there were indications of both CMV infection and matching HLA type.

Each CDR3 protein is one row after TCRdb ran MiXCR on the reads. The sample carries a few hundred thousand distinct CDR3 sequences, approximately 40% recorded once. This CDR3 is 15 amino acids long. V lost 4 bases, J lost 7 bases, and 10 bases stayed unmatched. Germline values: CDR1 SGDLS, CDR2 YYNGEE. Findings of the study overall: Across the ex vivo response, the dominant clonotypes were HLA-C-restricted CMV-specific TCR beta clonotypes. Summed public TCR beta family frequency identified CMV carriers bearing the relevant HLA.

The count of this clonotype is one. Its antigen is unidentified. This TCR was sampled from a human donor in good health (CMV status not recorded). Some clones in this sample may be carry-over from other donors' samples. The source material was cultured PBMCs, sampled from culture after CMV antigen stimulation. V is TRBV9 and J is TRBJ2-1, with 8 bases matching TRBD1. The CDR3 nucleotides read TGTGCCAGCAGCCCCCGGACAGGGAATCTAAATGAGCAGTTCTTC. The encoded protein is CASSPRTGNLNEQFF.